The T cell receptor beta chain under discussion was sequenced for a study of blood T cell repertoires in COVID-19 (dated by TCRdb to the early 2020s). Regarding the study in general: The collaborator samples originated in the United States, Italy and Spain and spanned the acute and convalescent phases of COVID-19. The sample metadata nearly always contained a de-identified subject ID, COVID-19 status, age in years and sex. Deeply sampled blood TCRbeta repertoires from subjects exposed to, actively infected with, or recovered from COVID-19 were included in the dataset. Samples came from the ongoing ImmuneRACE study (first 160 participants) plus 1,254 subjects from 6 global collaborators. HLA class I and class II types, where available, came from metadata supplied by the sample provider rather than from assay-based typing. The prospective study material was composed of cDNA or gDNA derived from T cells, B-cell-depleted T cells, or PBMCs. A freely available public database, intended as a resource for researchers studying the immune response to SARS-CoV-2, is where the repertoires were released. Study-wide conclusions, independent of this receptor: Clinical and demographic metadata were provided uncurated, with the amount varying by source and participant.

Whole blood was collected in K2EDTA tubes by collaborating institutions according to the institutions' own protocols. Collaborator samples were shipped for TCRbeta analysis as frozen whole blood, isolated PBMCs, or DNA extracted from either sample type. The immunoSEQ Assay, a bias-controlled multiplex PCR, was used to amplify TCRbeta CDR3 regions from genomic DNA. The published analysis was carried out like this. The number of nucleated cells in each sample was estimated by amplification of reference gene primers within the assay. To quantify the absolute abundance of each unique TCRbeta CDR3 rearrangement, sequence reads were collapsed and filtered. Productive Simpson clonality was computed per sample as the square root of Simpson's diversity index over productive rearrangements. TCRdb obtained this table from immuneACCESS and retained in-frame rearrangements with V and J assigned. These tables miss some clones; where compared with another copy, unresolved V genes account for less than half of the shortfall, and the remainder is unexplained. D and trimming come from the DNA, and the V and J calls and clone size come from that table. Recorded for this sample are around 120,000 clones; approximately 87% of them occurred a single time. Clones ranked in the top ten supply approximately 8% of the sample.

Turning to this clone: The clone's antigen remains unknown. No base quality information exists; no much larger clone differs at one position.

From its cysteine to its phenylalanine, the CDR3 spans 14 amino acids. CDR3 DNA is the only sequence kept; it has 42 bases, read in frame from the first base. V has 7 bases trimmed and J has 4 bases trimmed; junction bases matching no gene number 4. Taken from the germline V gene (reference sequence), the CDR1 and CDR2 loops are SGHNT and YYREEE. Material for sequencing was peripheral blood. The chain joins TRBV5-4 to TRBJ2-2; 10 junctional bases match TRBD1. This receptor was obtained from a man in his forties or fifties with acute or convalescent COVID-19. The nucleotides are TGTGCCAGCTTCCGGACAGGGGGCACCGGGGAGCTGTTTTTT. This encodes CASFRTGGTGELFF.